This T cell receptor (beta chain) was identified during a study of blood T cell repertoires in COVID-19. About the research overall: Samples taken during acute and convalescent COVID-19 were collected in the United States, Italy and Spain. T cells, B-cell-depleted T cells, or PBMCs supplied cDNA or gDNA.

Losses at the gene ends were 6 bases for V and 6 bases for J; bases not matched to a gene: 4. Per the germline V gene, CDR1 is SQVTM and CDR2 is ANQGSEA. The CDR3 runs to 12 residues. In the authors' methods: Reference gene primer amplification gave nucleated cell count estimates. Sequenced by immunoSEQ multiplex PCR; TCRdb stores in-frame clones only, minus some. V, J and clone size are those of that table, while D and trimming were read from the DNA. The profile shows about 110,000 clones, more than 75% of them singletons. The receptor was isolated from a man between 65 and 80 years old with acute or convalescent COVID-19. This chain connects TRBV29-1 to TRBJ1-2; 10 nucleotides agree with TRBD1. Material: peripheral blood. The CDR3 protein is CSVGTGANGYTF. CDR3 sequence (DNA): TGCAGCGTGGGGACAGGGGCAAATGGCTACACCTTC.